Following are 19 T cell receptor beta chains from one sample sequenced in a study of shared clonotypes between healthy human individuals (dated by TCRdb to the early 2020s). Library preparation employed the immunoSEQ multiplex PCR assay. Here the immuneACCESS table is served through TCRdb, limited to in-frame sequences with V and J called. Missing clones are a known gap in these copies; in checked studies unresolved V genes cover under half, and the rest lacks a known reason. The sample table lists about 960,000 clones, approximately 80% of them with a count of one. Of the sample, 1.5% falls within the top ten clones. Sequencing was carried out using memory CD4+ T cells sorted from blood. The sample's cell subset or site, from its label and the paper: CD45RA-negative fraction. The receptors come from a man younger than 35 in good health.

The chain links TRBV7-8 to TRBJ1-2; no clear D. Trimming took off 5 bases at V and 4 bases at J, with 11 bases between the two ends. The CDR3 consists of 13 residues. The germline CDR1 and CDR2 sequences are SGHVS and FQNEAQ. CDR3 loop: CASSPLDFYGYTF. The CDR3 DNA reads as TGTGCCAGCAGCCCCCTAGACTTCTATGGCTACACCTTC.

This chain links TRBV30 with TRBJ2-5; D may correspond to TRBD1 or TRBD2 (6 bases each). Trimming cost V 0 bases and J 5 bases, with 16 bases left between them. CDR3 length equals 15 residues. Germline lookup yields CDR1 GTSNPN and CDR2 SVGIG (reference sequence). The CDR3 reads CAWSVGLGGIETQYF. The CDR3 nucleotides are TGTGCCTGGAGTGTGGGGTTGGGGGGCATCGAGACCCAGTACTTC.

Comment on this clone: Different DNA sequences within this sample yield the same CDR3. This rearrangement joins TRBV7-2 to TRBJ1-2, with a weak D call TRBD1 (5 bases). CDR3 length equals 13 residues. Germline CDR1 and CDR2: SGHTA and FQGNSA. V was shortened by 4 bases and J by 2 bases, with 8 bases between the two germline ends. This chain's CDR3 is CASSSRGNYGYTF. As DNA, the CDR3 is TGTGCCAGCAGCTCGCGGGGCAACTATGGCTACACCTTC.

A few counts support this clone. CDR3 nucleotide sequence: TGTGCCAGTAGTACCCTCGCGGGGGGCGTTTTGGTAACTGAAGCTTTCTTT. Its protein is CASSTLAGGVLVTEAFF. The chain couples TRBV19 to TRBJ1-1, with D possibly matching TRBD1 (6 bases). Germline values: CDR1 LNHDA, CDR2 SQIVND (reference sequence). This CDR3 has 17 residues. Trimming left V 4 bases short and J 5 bases short, with 23 bases between.

The rearrangement uses TRBV7-2 and TRBJ1-1, with unresolved D. Germline V gene sequence: CDR1 SGHTA, CDR2 FQGNSA. V was pared by 0 bases and J by 4 bases, with 12 bases between. This CDR3 has 15 residues. This chain's CDR3 is CASSLAYGVGTEAFF. The CDR3 region has the DNA TGTGCCAGCAGCTTAGCGTACGGGGTCGGCACTGAAGCTTTCTTT. Full variable domain (remainder filled in from reference TRBV7-2 and TRBJ1-1): GAGVSQSPSNKVTEKGKDVELRCDPISGHTALYWYRQSLGQGLEFLIYFQGNSAPDKSGLPSDRFSAERTGGSVSTLTIQRTQQEDSAVYLCASSLAYGVGTEAFFGQGTRLTVV.

This clone was counted a single time. V is TRBV5-6 and J is TRBJ2-1, with 7 bases fitting TRBD2. The CDR3 has 15 amino acids. Germline V gene sequence: CDR1 SGHDT, CDR2 YYEEEE. V dropped 1 base and J dropped 2; count of bases not matched to a gene: 3. In DNA, the CDR3 is TGTGCCAGCAGCTTGCTAGCGGTTCCCTACAATGAGCAGTTCTTC. Translated: CASSLLAVPYNEQFF. Full variable domain (remainder filled in from reference TRBV5-6 and TRBJ2-1): DAGVTQSPTHLIKTRGQQVTLRCSPKSGHDTVSWYQQALGQGPQFIFQYYEEEERQRGNFPDRFSGHQFPNYSSELNVNALLLGDSALYLCASSLLAVPYNEQFFGPGTRLTVL.

The chain couples TRBV19 to TRBJ1-5; tentatively, D is TRBD1 (6 bases). Germline CDR1 reads LNHDA; CDR2 reads SQIVND (reference sequence). V was clipped by 9 bases and J by 0 bases, with 12 bases between them. CDR3 length: 14 residues. The CDR3 region is CASKEQGSNQPQHF. CDR3 nucleotide sequence: TGTGCCAGCAAGGAACAGGGTAGCAATCAGCCCCAGCATTTT.

The chain carries TRBV11-3 and TRBJ2-1; the match to TRBD2 covers 7 bases. This CDR3 is 16 amino acids long. CDR1 is SGHNT, CDR2 YENEEA, per germline. Trimming at V came to 5 bases and at J to 5 bases, leaving 12 bases not matched to a gene. DNA for the CDR3: TGTGCCAGCAGCATCAATAGCGGGCGGGGGAACAATGAGCAGTTCTTC. Its translation: CASSINSGRGNNEQFF.

This chain links TRBV6-5 with TRBJ2-7, with 8 bases fitting TRBD2. The CDR3 covers 13 residues. In germline, CDR1 is MNHEY, CDR2 SVGAGI. With V trimmed by 6 bases and J by 5 bases, 6 bases remained unmatched. In DNA form, the CDR3 reads TGTGCCAGCAGGACGACTAGCGCCCACGAGCAGTACTTC. Protein: CASRTTSAHEQYF.

J is TRBJ2-1 and V is TRBV6-6; TRBD2 matches 8 bases. The CDR3 runs to 14 residues. Losses at the gene ends were 8 bases for V and 9 bases for J; bases not matched to a gene: 12. Germline lookup yields CDR1 MNHNY and CDR2 SVGAGI (reference sequence). The CDR3, as DNA: TGTGCCAGCCGCCTGGGACTAGTAACCTTTGAGCAGTTCTTC. Its protein is CASRLGLVTFEQFF.

The V call is TRBV11-1, the J call TRBJ2-3, with 10 bases that match TRBD2. Germline CDR1 and CDR2: SGHAT and FQDESV (reference sequence). This CDR3 is 15 amino acids long. The V segment lost 5 bases and the J segment 6 bases; nucleotides outside the gene matches: 8. The CDR3 sequence: CASSPQAGGFDTQYF. The DNA for the CDR3 is TGTGCCAGCAGCCCCCAAGCGGGGGGGTTTGATACGCAGTATTTT.

The chain is built from TRBV7-3 and TRBJ2-7; TRBD2 might be the D (6 bases). Germline-derived CDR1 and CDR2 are SGHTA and FQGTGA. V was clipped by 5 bases and J by 6 bases, with 14 bases between them. The length of the CDR3 is 13 residues. In DNA, the CDR3 is TGTGCCAGCAGCCCGACCGGGAGACCCGAGCAGTACTTC. Protein product: CASSPTGRPEQYF.

The J gene is TRBJ1-6, the V gene TRBV4-2; TRBD1 matches 9 bases. The ends lost 0 bases at V and 7 bases at J; junction bases unmatched: 1. Germline V gene lookup returns CDR1 LGHNA and CDR2 YNFKEQ. The CDR3 runs to 15 residues. CDR3 in DNA: TGTGCCAGCAGCCAAGAACAGGGGGCCAATTCACCCCTCCACTTT. Its translation is CASSQEQGANSPLHF.

The chain uses TRBV5-6 and TRBJ1-5; D possibly corresponds to TRBD1 (5 bases). The CDR3 covers 16 residues. Trimming stripped 2 bases from V and 4 bases from J, with 16 bases between. Germline loops: CDR1 SGHDT, CDR2 YYEEEE. The CDR3 loop reads CASSFGGGIFNQPQHF. Written as DNA, the CDR3 is TGTGCCAGCAGCTTTGGCGGGGGGATCTTTAATCAGCCCCAGCATTTT. Supplemented by reference TRBV5-6 and TRBJ1-5, the full variable domain reads DAGVTQSPTHLIKTRGQQVTLRCSPKSGHDTVSWYQQALGQGPQFIFQYYEEEERQRGNFPDRFSGHQFPNYSSELNVNALLLGDSALYLCASSFGGGIFNQPQHFGDGTRLSIL.

This chain links TRBV7-9 with TRBJ1-2, with no clear D. Looked up from germline, CDR1 is SEHNR and CDR2 is FQNEAQ (reference sequence). This CDR3 contains 12 residues. Trimming took off 5 bases at V and 5 bases at J, with 9 bases between the two ends. CDR3 DNA sequence: TGTGCCAGCAGCGTGGACGGATATGGCTACACCTTC. Translating it yields CASSVDGYGYTF.

The V and J genes are TRBV18 and TRBJ2-7, with D tentatively TRBD1 or TRBD2 (5 bases each). The germline V gene encodes CDR1 KGHSH and CDR2 LQKENI. CDR3 length: 12 residues. The ends were cut back, 8 bases at V and 3 bases at J, with 11 bases in the middle. The CDR3 nucleotides are TGTGCCAGCCGGGGACGTAGCTACGAGCAGTACTTC. Its protein product is CASRGRSYEQYF.

The CDR3: CASSVTGAESGELFF. The DNA of the CDR3 is TGCGCCAGCAGCGTGACAGGGGCTGAATCCGGGGAGCTGTTTTTT. This chain uses TRBV5-1 with TRBJ2-2; 8 positions match TRBD1. Losses at the gene ends were 4 bases for V and 6 bases for J; bases not matched to a gene: 8. The CDR3 is 15 residues long. From germline, CDR1 is SGHRS and CDR2 YFSETQ.

The chain is built from TRBV7-2 and TRBJ2-3; 8 bases line up with TRBD2. J lost 6 bases, V lost 2 bases, and 4 bases had no gene match. The CDR3 has 14 amino acids. In germline, CDR1 is SGHTA, CDR2 FQGNSA. The DNA of the CDR3 is TGTGCCAGCAGCTTACGGGGGGGTCTTGATACGCAGTATTTT. This sequence encodes CASSLRGGLDTQYF.

This CDR3 is CASRNVDRPGNTIYF. CDR3 bases: TGTGCCAGCAGGAATGTTGACAGGCCCGGAAACACCATATATTTT. The J gene is TRBJ1-3, the V gene TRBV6-6, with D perhaps matching TRBD1 (6 bases). The V gene's germline CDR1 is MNHNY and CDR2 SVGAGI (reference sequence). The CDR3 consists of 15 residues. The germline V and J ends were trimmed by 6 bases and 4 bases, with 16 bases remaining between them.